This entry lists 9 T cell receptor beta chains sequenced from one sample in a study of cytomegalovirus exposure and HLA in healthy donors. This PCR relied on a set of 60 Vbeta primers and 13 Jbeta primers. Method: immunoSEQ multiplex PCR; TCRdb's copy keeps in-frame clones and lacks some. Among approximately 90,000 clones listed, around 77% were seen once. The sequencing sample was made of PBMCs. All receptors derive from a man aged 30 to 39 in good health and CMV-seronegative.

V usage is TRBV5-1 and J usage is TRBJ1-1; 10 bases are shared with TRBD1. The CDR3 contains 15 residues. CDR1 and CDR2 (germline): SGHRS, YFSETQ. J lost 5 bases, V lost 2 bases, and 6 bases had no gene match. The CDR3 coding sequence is TGCGCCAGCAGCTTAGCCGGGACAGGGGAAACTGAAGCTTTCTTT. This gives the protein CASSLAGTGETEAFF.

The CDR3 here is CASSQSPTSGFTGELFF. CDR3 DNA: TGTGCCAGCAGCCAATCCCCGACTAGCGGTTTCACCGGGGAGCTGTTTTTT. V is TRBV7-9 and J is TRBJ2-2; 9 nucleotides agree with TRBD2. The CDR3 is 17 amino acids. From germline, CDR1 is SEHNR and CDR2 FQNEAQ (reference sequence). With 5 bases clipped from V and 4 bases from J, the junction kept 11 bases outside the gene matches.

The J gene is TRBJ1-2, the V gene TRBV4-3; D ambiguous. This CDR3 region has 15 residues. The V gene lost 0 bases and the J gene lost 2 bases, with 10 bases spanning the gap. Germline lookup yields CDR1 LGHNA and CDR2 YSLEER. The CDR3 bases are TGCGCCAGCAGCCAAGATTTTGGCCAGAACTATGGCTACACCTTC. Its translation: CASSQDFGQNYGYTF.

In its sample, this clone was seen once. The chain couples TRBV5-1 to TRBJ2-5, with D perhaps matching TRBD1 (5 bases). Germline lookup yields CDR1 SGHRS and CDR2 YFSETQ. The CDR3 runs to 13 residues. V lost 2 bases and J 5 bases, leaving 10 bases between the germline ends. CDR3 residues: CASSFRAWETQYF. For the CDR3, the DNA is TGCGCCAGCAGCTTCAGGGCGTGGGAGACCCAGTACTTC.

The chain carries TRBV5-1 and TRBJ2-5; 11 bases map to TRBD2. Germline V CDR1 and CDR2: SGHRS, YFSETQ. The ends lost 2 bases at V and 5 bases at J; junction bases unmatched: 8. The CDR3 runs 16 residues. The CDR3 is CASSFDSGRAGETQYF. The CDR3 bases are TGCGCCAGCAGCTTTGATAGCGGGAGGGCCGGTGAGACCCAGTACTTC.

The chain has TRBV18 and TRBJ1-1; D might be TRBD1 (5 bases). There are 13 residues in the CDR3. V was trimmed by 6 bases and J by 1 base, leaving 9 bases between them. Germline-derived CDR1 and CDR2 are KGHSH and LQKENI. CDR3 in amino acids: CASSHRTNTEAFF. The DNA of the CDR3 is TGTGCCAGCTCGCACAGGACGAACACTGAAGCTTTCTTT.

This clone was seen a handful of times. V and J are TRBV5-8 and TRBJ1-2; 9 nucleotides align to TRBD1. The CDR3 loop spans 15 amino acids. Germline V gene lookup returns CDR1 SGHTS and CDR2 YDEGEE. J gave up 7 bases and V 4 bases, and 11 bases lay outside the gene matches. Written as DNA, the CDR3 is TGTGCCAGCAGCCAAGTTCCGGGACAGGGAATTGGCTACACCTTC. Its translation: CASSQVPGQGIGYTF.

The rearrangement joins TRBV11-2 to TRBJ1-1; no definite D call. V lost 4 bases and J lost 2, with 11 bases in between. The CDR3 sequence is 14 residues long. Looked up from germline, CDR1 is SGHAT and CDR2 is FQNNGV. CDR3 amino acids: CASSSPRENTEAFF. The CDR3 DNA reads TGTGCCAGCAGCTCCCCCCGGGAAAACACTGAAGCTTTCTTT.

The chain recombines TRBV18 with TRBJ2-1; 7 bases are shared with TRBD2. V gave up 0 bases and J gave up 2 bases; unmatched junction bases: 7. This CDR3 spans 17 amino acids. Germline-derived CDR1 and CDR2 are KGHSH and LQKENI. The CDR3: CASSPPRDYQTYNEQFF. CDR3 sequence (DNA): TGTGCCAGCTCACCACCGCGGGACTATCAAACCTACAATGAGCAGTTCTTC.